The sequence of this T cell receptor (beta chain) was determined in a study of metastatic and nonmetastatic thyroid tumors. There are many counts of this clone. TCRdb re-called the PCR reads with MiXCR. This sample has about 24,000 clones, with 20% to 30% found just once. This CDR3 is built from 14 residues. V lost 5 bases to trimming and J lost 6 bases; unmatched junction nucleotides: 9. In germline, CDR1 is LNHNV, CDR2 YYDKDF (reference sequence). Thyroid surgery took place with no prior treatment in any patient. Sequencing was carried out using tumor tissue. This chain joins TRBV15 and TRBJ2-7; TRBD1 matches 8 bases. This TCR was sampled from a male donor with papillary thyroid cancer or a benign thyroid nodule (not recorded which). Some clones in this sample may be carry-over from other donors' samples. The CDR3 is CATSVNRGKGEQYF. The CDR3 region has the DNA TGTGCCACCAGCGTGAACAGGGGGAAGGGCGAGCAGTACTTC.